These T cell receptor beta chains were read from a single sample in a study of T cells after yellow fever vaccination. A single record per CDR3 protein comes from TCRdb applying MiXCR to the 5' RACE reads. The repertoire holds roughly 4,600 distinct CDR3 sequences, with 7.8% as singletons. Material: PBMCs, either bulk or a sorted T-cell subset (CD4+, CD8+, memory, or dextramer-sorted; not recorded which), obtained 45 days after the first yellow fever vaccination. These receptor sequences come from a man aged 18 to 30 who received the YFV17D yellow fever vaccine. Both conserved end residues are trimmed from each CDR3. Fields, in order: D gene, V gene, J gene, CDR3 protein. A D gene is named only where the DNA matches it firmly.

NA	TRBV7-2	TRBJ2-5	ASSLDWAEQETQY
TRBD1	TRBV19	TRBJ1-2	ASKTTGPYGYT
NA	TRBV4-1	TRBJ1-2	ASSQSSLDGLYGYT
NA	TRBV12-3/TRBV12-4	TRBJ2-7	ARSFWTPYEQY
NA	TRBV10-3	TRBJ1-5	AISESKGDRRNQPQH
TRBD1	TRBV15	TRBJ2-7	ATSRGSGTGAYEQY
NA	TRBV4-3	TRBJ1-2	ASSQGGGYGYT
NA	TRBV20-1	TRBJ1-2	SPRPRLDYGYT
NA	TRBV15	TRBJ1-5	ATSRGWDTVITQPQH
NA	TRBV12-3/TRBV12-4	TRBJ2-7	ASSYWIPYEQY
TRBD2	TRBV9	NA	ASSAGTSGGEETQY
NA	TRBV6-2/TRBV6-3	TRBJ2-3	ASSFTSTGFGADTQY
NA	TRBV19	TRBJ1-5	ASRQRSLDSNQPQH
NA	TRBV20-1	TRBJ2-1	SATSSRLPSSYNEQF
NA	TRBV3-1	TRBJ2-7	VSSQALSTVYEQY
NA	TRBV20-1	TRBJ2-1	SARDSRTGANEQF
NA	TRBV2	TRBJ2-1	ASRPGLEQPEQF
NA	TRBV27	TRBJ1-6	ASSPSSGQLYNSPLH
NA	TRBV28	TRBJ1-2	ASSLIPGPSGGYT
NA	TRBV12-3/TRBV12-4	TRBJ2-1	ASSHKGYGAEQF
TRBD2	TRBV27	TRBJ2-5	ASSFFFPSGVNETQY
TRBD1	TRBV6-1	TRBJ1-5	ASRLGQGSQPQH
NA	TRBV20-1	TRBJ2-7	SASVTSGHGKY
NA	TRBV4-1	TRBJ2-7	ASSQGGNYEQY
NA	TRBV24-1	TRBJ2-1	ATSRTYNEQF